This passage covers 5 T cell receptor beta chains from one sample sequenced in a study of blood T cell repertoires in COVID-19. The method was immunoSEQ multiplex PCR; TCRdb's version includes in-frame clones alone and lacks a portion of them. The table has around 250,000 clones, about 84% seen once. Specimen: peripheral blood. These receptors were collected from a man older than 75 with acute or convalescent COVID-19.

The gene calls are TRBV2 and TRBJ2-6; D is possibly TRBD2 (6 bases). Looked up from germline, CDR1 is SNHLY and CDR2 is FYNNEI. The CDR3 loop spans 15 amino acids. V was pared by 10 bases and J by 1 base, with 14 bases between. The CDR3 is CATSAAGSGANVLTF. The DNA for the CDR3 is TGTGCCACCTCAGCGGCGGGGTCTGGGGCCAACGTCCTGACTTTC.

This chain uses TRBV6-4 with TRBJ1-6; 10 positions match TRBD1. J was trimmed by 7 bases and V by 7 bases; bases with no gene match: 1. Germline CDR1 and CDR2: MRHNA and SNTAGT. The CDR3 is 13 residues long. The CDR3 DNA reads as TGTGCCAGCAAGGGACAGGGGAATTCACCCCTCCACTTT. It specifies CASKGQGNSPLHF.

This chain links TRBV7-6 with TRBJ2-1; 15 bases map to TRBD2. This CDR3 has 17 residues. Germline V gene lookup returns CDR1 SGHVS and CDR2 FNYEAQ. The junction had 13 bases not matched to a gene; V was cut back by 4 bases and J by 12 bases. CDR3 nucleotide sequence: TGTGCCAGCAGCTCCACCACAGGGCCGGGACTAGCGGGAGGGCAGTTCTTC. It is translated as CASSSTTGPGLAGGQFF.

The chain recombines TRBV6-5 with TRBJ1-5; 8 nucleotides match TRBD1. The V gene's germline CDR1 is MNHEY and CDR2 SVGAGI. CDR3 length equals 12 residues. V shed 6 bases and J 5 bases; nucleotides not matched to a gene: 0. The CDR3 spells CASRTGDQPQHF. CDR3 nucleotides: TGTGCCAGCAGGACAGGGGATCAGCCCCAGCATTTT.

The V call is TRBV3-1 (or the pseudogene TRBV3-2), the J call TRBJ1-1, with D maybe TRBD1 (5 bases). CDR1 is LGHDT and CDR2 is YNNKEL in the germline V gene (reference sequence). V dropped 4 bases and J dropped 1 base, with 25 bases sitting between them. The CDR3 has 19 amino acids. This CDR3 is CASSRSPAGCRTGNTEAFF. CDR3 sequence (DNA): TGTGCCAGCAGCCGATCCCCGGCGGGATGTAGAACAGGGAACACTGAAGCTTTCTTT.